The rows below give T cell receptor beta chains drawn from one sample of a study of blood T cell repertoires in COVID-19. Sequencing used immunoSEQ multiplex PCR; TCRdb keeps in-frame clones, though not all of them. This table holds fewer than 250,000 clones, less than 85% found once. The sample taken for sequencing was peripheral blood. These TCRs come from a woman aged 45-65 years with acute or convalescent COVID-19. Each CDR3 is given with its conserved first and last residue. Fields, in order: V gene, clone size, J gene, D gene, CDR3 DNA, CDR3 protein. The D gene is left open where the match is weak. Part of the rows lack a size; the others show once, few, many or a class for expanded clones.

v_gene: TRBV6-7; abundance: -; j_gene: TRBJ2-7; d_gene: TRBD1; CDR3nt: TGTGCCAGCAGTTACCCCCAGGGGGCTCATATCACTTGCGAGCAGTACTTC; CDR3aa: CASSYPQGAHITCEQYF
v_gene: TRBV2; abundance: -; j_gene: TRBJ1-5; d_gene: TRBD1; CDR3nt: TGTGCCAGTAACAGGGACAGTAGCAATCAGCCCCAGCATTTT; CDR3aa: CASNRDSSNQPQHF
v_gene: TRBV3-1/TRBV3-2; abundance: -; j_gene: TRBJ2-1; d_gene: -; CDR3nt: TGTGCCAGCAGCCCTGTTCTGGCTAGAACCAATGAGCAGTTCTTC; CDR3aa: CASSPVLARTNEQFF
v_gene: TRBV7-6; abundance: -; j_gene: TRBJ2-3; d_gene: -; CDR3nt: TGTGCCAGCAGCTTAAGTCGCGGGGCCACAGATACGCAGTATTTT; CDR3aa: CASSLSRGATDTQYF
v_gene: TRBV19; abundance: -; j_gene: TRBJ1-5; d_gene: -; CDR3nt: TGTGCCAGTAGTATAATTGGGACTCGTCTTCGCAATCAGCCCCAGCATTTT; CDR3aa: CASSIIGTRLRNQPQHF
v_gene: TRBV5-1; abundance: -; j_gene: TRBJ2-3; d_gene: -; CDR3nt: TGCGCCAGCAGCGTGGAAAGACTAGGAGATACGCAGTATTTT; CDR3aa: CASSVERLGDTQYF
v_gene: TRBV19; abundance: -; j_gene: TRBJ2-7; d_gene: -; CDR3nt: TGTGCCAGTAGTATGTCCCAGGGAATACAGCCCTACTACGAGCAGTACTTC; CDR3aa: CASSMSQGIQPYYEQYF
v_gene: TRBV18; abundance: -; j_gene: TRBJ1-5; d_gene: TRBD1; CDR3nt: TGTGCCAGCTCACCGACCGGGACAGCTTTAGACAATCAGCCCCAGCATTTT; CDR3aa: CASSPTGTALDNQPQHF
v_gene: TRBV29-1; abundance: -; j_gene: TRBJ2-3; d_gene: TRBD1; CDR3nt: TGCAGCGTTGAAAGGGCAGGGGGAAGCACAGATACGCAGTATTTT; CDR3aa: CSVERAGGSTDTQYF
v_gene: TRBV19; abundance: -; j_gene: TRBJ1-1; d_gene: -; CDR3nt: TGTGCCAGTAGTATTGTACAGGGGAACACTGAAGCTTTCTTT; CDR3aa: CASSIVQGNTEAFF
v_gene: TRBV6-5; abundance: -; j_gene: TRBJ1-4; d_gene: TRBD1; CDR3nt: TGTGCCAGCCTCGGGACAGGGGTGCCAAAACTGTTTTTT; CDR3aa: CASLGTGVPKLFF
v_gene: TRBV11-3; abundance: -; j_gene: TRBJ2-3; d_gene: -; CDR3nt: TGTGCCAGCAGCTTACGGGCGGGACCCACAGATACGCAGTATTTT; CDR3aa: CASSLRAGPTDTQYF
v_gene: TRBV7-6; abundance: -; j_gene: TRBJ2-7; d_gene: -; CDR3nt: TGTGCCAGCAGCCACGGGAGAGAAGATAACGAGCAGTACTTC; CDR3aa: CASSHGREDNEQYF
v_gene: TRBV19; abundance: -; j_gene: TRBJ1-5; d_gene: TRBD1; CDR3nt: TGTGCCAGTACCTCCCCGGGGACAGGGGGCCGGCAGCCCCAGCATTTT; CDR3aa: CASTSPGTGGRQPQHF
v_gene: TRBV30; abundance: -; j_gene: TRBJ1-3; d_gene: -; CDR3nt: TGTGCCTGGAGCGTAGGGGACTCTGGAAACACCATATATTTT; CDR3aa: CAWSVGDSGNTIYF
v_gene: TRBV24-1; abundance: -; j_gene: TRBJ2-3; d_gene: TRBD2; CDR3nt: TGTGCCACCAGGGGCGGGAGGACCACAGATACGCAGTATTTT; CDR3aa: CATRGGRTTDTQYF
v_gene: TRBV9; abundance: -; j_gene: TRBJ2-5; d_gene: TRBD2; CDR3nt: TGTGCCAGCAGCGTGGGTGCTAGCGGGCAAGTCCCAGAGACCCAGTACTTC; CDR3aa: CASSVGASGQVPETQYF
v_gene: TRBV5-4; abundance: few; j_gene: TRBJ1-2; d_gene: TRBD1; CDR3nt: TGTGCCAGCAGCTTGCCAGGGGGAGGATATGGCTACACCTTC; CDR3aa: CASSLPGGGYGYTF
v_gene: TRBV12-3/TRBV12-4; abundance: -; j_gene: TRBJ2-7; d_gene: TRBD1; CDR3nt: TGTGCCAGCAGTCCGGGACAGGGATACGAGCAGTACTTC; CDR3aa: CASSPGQGYEQYF
v_gene: TRBV27; abundance: -; j_gene: TRBJ2-7; d_gene: TRBD2; CDR3nt: TGTGCCAGCAGTTTTCGCGGGAGAGAGTTCAGGGCCCCCTACGAGCAGTACTTC; CDR3aa: CASSFRGREFRAPYEQYF
v_gene: TRBV24-1; abundance: -; j_gene: TRBJ2-7; d_gene: -; CDR3nt: TGTGCCACCAGTGATCTACAGAACGAGCAGTACTTC; CDR3aa: CATSDLQNEQYF
v_gene: TRBV5-1; abundance: -; j_gene: TRBJ2-2; d_gene: -; CDR3nt: TGCGCCAGCAGCTTGGACCCAGGGAATACCGGGGAGCTGTTTTTT; CDR3aa: CASSLDPGNTGELFF
v_gene: TRBV7-2; abundance: -; j_gene: TRBJ1-3; d_gene: -; CDR3nt: TGTGCCAGCAGCTTTCGGGGAAACACCATATATTTT; CDR3aa: CASSFRGNTIYF
v_gene: TRBV11-2; abundance: -; j_gene: TRBJ2-7; d_gene: -; CDR3nt: TGTGCCAGCAGCCCGGACAGCTACGAGCAGTACTTC; CDR3aa: CASSPDSYEQYF
v_gene: TRBV25-1; abundance: -; j_gene: TRBJ2-3; d_gene: TRBD1; CDR3nt: TGTGCCAGCAGCGCGACAGGGACAGATACGCAGTATTTT; CDR3aa: CASSATGTDTQYF
v_gene: TRBV11-3; abundance: -; j_gene: TRBJ2-3; d_gene: -; CDR3nt: TGTGCCAGCAGCCTCCCGTTCGATACGCAGTATTTT; CDR3aa: CASSLPFDTQYF
v_gene: TRBV14; abundance: -; j_gene: TRBJ1-6; d_gene: -; CDR3nt: TGTGCCAGCAGCCACCGACAGTTGGGTTCACCCCTCCACTTT; CDR3aa: CASSHRQLGSPLHF
v_gene: TRBV28; abundance: -; j_gene: TRBJ2-3; d_gene: -; CDR3nt: TGTGCCAGCAGTCCCCAACTCTCAGATACGCAGTATTTT; CDR3aa: CASSPQLSDTQYF